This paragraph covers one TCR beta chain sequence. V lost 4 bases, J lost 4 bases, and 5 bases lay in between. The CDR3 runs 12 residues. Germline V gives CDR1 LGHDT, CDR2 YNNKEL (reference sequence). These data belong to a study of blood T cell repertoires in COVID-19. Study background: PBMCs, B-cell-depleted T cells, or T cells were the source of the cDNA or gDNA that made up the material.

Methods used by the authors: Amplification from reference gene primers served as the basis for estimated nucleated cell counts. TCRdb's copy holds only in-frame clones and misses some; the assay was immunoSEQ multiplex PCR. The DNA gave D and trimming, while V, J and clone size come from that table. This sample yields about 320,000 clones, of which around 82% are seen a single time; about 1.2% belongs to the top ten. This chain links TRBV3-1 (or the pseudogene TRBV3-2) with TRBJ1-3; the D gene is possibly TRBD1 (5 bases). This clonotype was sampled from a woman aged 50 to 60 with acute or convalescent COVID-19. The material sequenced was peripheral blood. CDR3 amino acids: CASSRQGNTIYF. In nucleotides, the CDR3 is TGTGCCAGCAGCCGACAGGGAAACACCATATATTTT.